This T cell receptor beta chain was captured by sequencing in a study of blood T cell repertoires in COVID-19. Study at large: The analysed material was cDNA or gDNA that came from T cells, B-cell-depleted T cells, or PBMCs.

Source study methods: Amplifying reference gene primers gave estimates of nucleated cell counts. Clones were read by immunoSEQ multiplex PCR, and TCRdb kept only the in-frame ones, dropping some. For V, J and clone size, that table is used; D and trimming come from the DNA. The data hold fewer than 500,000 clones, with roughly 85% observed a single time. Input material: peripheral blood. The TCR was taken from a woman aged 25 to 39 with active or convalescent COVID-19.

CDR3 sequence reads: CASSPGLAVTGELFF. CDR3 coding DNA: TGCGCCAGCAGCCCCGGACTAGCGGTTACCGGGGAGCTGTTTTTT. The genes are TRBV5-1 and TRBJ2-2; TRBD2 matches 10 bases. Germline assignment: CDR1 SGHRS and CDR2 YFSETQ. V was pared by 4 bases and J by 5 bases, with 5 bases of the junction left unmatched. The CDR3 spans 15 residues.